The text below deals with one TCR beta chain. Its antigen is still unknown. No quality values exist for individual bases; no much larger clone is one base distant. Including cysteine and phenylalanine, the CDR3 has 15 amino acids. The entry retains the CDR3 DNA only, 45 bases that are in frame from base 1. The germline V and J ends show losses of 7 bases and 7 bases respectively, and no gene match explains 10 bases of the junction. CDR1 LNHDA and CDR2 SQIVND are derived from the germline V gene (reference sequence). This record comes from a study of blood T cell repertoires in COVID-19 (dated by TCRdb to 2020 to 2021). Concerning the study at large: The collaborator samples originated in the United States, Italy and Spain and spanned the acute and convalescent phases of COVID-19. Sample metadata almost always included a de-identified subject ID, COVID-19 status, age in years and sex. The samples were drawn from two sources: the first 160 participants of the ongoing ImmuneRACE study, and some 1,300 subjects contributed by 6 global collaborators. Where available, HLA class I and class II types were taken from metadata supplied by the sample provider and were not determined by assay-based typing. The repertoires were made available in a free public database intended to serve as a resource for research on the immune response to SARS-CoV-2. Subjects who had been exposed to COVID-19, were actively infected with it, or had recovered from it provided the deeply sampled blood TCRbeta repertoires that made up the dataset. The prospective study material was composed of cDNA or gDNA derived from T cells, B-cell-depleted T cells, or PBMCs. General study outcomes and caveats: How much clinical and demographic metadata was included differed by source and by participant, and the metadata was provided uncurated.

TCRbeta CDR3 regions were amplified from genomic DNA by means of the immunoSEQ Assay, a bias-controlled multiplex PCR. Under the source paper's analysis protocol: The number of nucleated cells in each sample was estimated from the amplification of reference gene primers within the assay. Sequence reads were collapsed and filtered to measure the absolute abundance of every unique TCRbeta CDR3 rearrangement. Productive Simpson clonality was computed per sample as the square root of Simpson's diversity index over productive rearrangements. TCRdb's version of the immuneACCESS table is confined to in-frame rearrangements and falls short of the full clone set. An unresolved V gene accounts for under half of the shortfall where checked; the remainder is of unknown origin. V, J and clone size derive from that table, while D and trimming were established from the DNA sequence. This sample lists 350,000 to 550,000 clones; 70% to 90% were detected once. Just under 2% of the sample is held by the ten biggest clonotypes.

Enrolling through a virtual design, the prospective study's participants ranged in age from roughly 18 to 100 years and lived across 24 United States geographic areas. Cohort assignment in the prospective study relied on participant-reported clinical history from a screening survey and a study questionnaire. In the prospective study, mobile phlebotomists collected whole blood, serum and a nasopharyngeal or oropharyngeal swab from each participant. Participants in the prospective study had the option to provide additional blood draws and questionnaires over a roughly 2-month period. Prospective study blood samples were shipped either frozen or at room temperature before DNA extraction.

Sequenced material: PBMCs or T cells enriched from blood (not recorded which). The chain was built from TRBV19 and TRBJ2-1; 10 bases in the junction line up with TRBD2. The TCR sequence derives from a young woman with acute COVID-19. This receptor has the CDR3 CASIGLAGVWNEQFF. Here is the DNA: TGTGCCAGTATTGGGCTAGCGGGAGTCTGGAATGAGCAGTTCTTC.